These 21 T cell receptor beta chains share one sample of origin, sequenced in a study of OX40 agonist ivuxolimab in advanced cancers. This table comes from immunoSEQ multiplex PCR, and its TCRdb copy is limited to in-frame clones, with some not included. The sample comprises about 37,000 clones, roughly 84% of which are singletons, and around 20% rests with the top ten. Here the sequenced sample was CD4+ or CD8+ T cells sorted from blood, taken in a trial of the OX40 agonist ivuxolimab. Receptors were obtained from an adult with an advanced solid tumor such as melanoma, head and neck, liver or kidney cancer.

The V call is TRBV13, the J call TRBJ1-2; 7 bases are shared with TRBD1. Germline V CDR1 and CDR2: PRHDT, FYEKMQ (reference sequence). With 4 bases clipped from V and 6 bases from J, the junction kept 5 bases outside the gene matches. The CDR3 sequence is 13 residues long. In DNA, the CDR3 is TGTGCCAGCAGCTACCGACAGGGAAATGGCTACACCTTC. Its protein is CASSYRQGNGYTF.

This clone has just a few counts. V usage is TRBV2 and J usage is TRBJ2-2, with 11 bases identical to TRBD2. This CDR3 contains 17 residues. CDR1 SNHLY and CDR2 FYNNEI come from the germline V gene. V was pared by 4 bases and J by 0 bases, with 4 bases of the junction left unmatched. The CDR3 DNA reads as TGTGCCAGCAGTGTACTAGCGGGGGATACGAACACCGGGGAGCTGTTTTTT. Its protein is CASSVLAGDTNTGELFF.

The rearrangement uses TRBV9 and TRBJ2-3; the match to TRBD2 covers 7 bases. Germline CDR1 SGDLS, CDR2 YYNGEE. This CDR3 region has 14 residues. J gave up 4 bases and V 4 bases, and 6 bases lay outside the gene matches. In DNA, the CDR3 is TGTGCCAGCAGCCCGGGGGGAGGGCCAGATACGCAGTATTTT. Translation: CASSPGGGPDTQYF.

The chain couples TRBV19 to TRBJ2-5, with D possibly matching TRBD1 (6 bases). This CDR3 is 15 amino acids long. V lost 10 bases to trimming and J lost 2 bases, with 20 bases between them. The germline CDR1 and CDR2 sequences are LNHDA and SQIVND (reference sequence). The CDR3 loop is CATSVRGGFQETQYF. DNA for the CDR3: TGTGCCACCTCAGTCCGAGGGGGTTTTCAAGAGACCCAGTACTTC.

The chain links TRBV2 to TRBJ1-4; D might be TRBD1 (5 bases). V was trimmed by 8 bases and J by 8 bases, leaving 18 bases between them. This CDR3 region has 14 residues. Germline CDR1 is SNHLY and CDR2 is FYNNEI. The CDR3: CASRVAGWGEKLFF. The CDR3 DNA reads TGTGCCAGCCGAGTTGCAGGGTGGGGGGAAAAACTGTTTTTT.

This clone was seen once. The gene calls are TRBV5-4 and TRBJ2-1; 8 bases are shared with TRBD1. CDR1 SGHNT and CDR2 YYREEE come from the germline V gene (reference sequence). V shed 4 bases, J shed 9 bases, and the junction held 12 bases outside the gene matches. The CDR3 covers 15 residues. Written as DNA, the CDR3 is TGTGCCAGCAGCCCTCGCCAGGGGGCGAGGGGTGAGCAGTTCTTC. Translated: CASSPRQGARGEQFF.

The gene calls are TRBV14 and TRBJ2-7; unclear D gene. Germline CDR1 and CDR2: SGHDN and FVKESK. Trimming shortened V by 0 bases and J by 5 bases, and 17 bases separated the two germline ends. The CDR3 covers 16 residues. CDR3: CASSQDRSVGTNEQYF. For the CDR3, the DNA is TGTGCCAGCAGCCAAGATCGGAGTGTCGGTACCAACGAGCAGTACTTC.

The J gene is TRBJ2-2, the V gene TRBV6-5; D not certain. The CDR3 runs to 15 residues. V was trimmed by 0 bases and J by 4 bases, leaving 9 bases between them. CDR1 and CDR2 from the germline V gene are MNHEY and SVGAGI. CDR3 nucleotide sequence: TGTGCCAGCAGTTACTCGATGGTCCTCACCGGGGAGCTGTTTTTT. Residues: CASSYSMVLTGELFF.

The V gene is TRBV5-6, the J gene TRBJ2-3, with TRBD2 matching 12 bases. The ends lost 4 bases at V and 2 bases at J; junction bases unmatched: 5. The length of the CDR3 is 16 residues. Germline assignment: CDR1 SGHDT and CDR2 YYEEEE. CDR3 sequence reads: CASSLRLAGATDTQYF. The CDR3 nucleotides are TGTGCCAGCAGCCTTCGACTAGCGGGGGCCACAGATACGCAGTATTTT.

J is TRBJ1-2 and V is TRBV7-9; 9 bases are a match to TRBD1. The germline V gene has CDR1 SEHNR and CDR2 FQNEAQ (reference sequence). V gave up 3 bases and J gave up 7 bases; unmatched junction bases: 9. This CDR3 comprises 15 residues. The CDR3 is CASSFTGGDVSGYTF. DNA for the CDR3: TGTGCCAGCAGCTTTACAGGGGGCGATGTGAGTGGCTACACCTTC.

V gene TRBV5-6 combines with J gene TRBJ1-1; no clear D. This CDR3 has 14 residues. Trimming cost V 1 base and J 2 bases, with 9 bases left between them. Germline V gene lookup returns CDR1 SGHDT and CDR2 YYEEEE. CDR3 amino acids: CASSLWPPNTEAFF. CDR3 coding DNA: TGTGCCAGCAGCTTGTGGCCCCCAAACACTGAAGCTTTCTTT.

V is TRBV5-1 and J is TRBJ2-5; D perhaps matches TRBD2 (5 bases). The better agreement between TRBJ2-7 and the DNA end casts doubt on the J call. CDR3 length: 15 amino acids. Germline V gene lookup returns CDR1 SGHRS and CDR2 YFSETQ. CDR3 protein: CASSPAGGMIYEQYF. The CDR3 DNA reads as TGCGCCAGCAGCCCGGCGGGCGGTATGATCTACGAGCAGTACTTC.

V and J are TRBV9 and TRBJ2-3; TRBD2 matches at 13 bases. With V trimmed by 5 bases and J by 2 bases, 5 bases remained unmatched. The CDR3 length is 16 residues. Germline CDR1 and CDR2: SGDLS and YYNGEE. In DNA, the CDR3 is TGTGCCAGCAGTGCGACTAGCGGGGGGATCACAGATACGCAGTATTTT. Its protein is CASSATSGGITDTQYF.

The V gene is TRBV12-5, the J gene TRBJ1-1; D call uncertain. Germline V gene data show CDR1 as LGHNT and CDR2 as FRNRAP. V dropped 2 bases and J dropped 0 bases, with 7 bases sitting between them. The CDR3 has 14 residues. Here the CDR3 reads CASGLRSVNTEAFF. CDR3 DNA sequence: TGTGCTAGTGGTTTGCGTTCAGTGAACACTGAAGCTTTCTTT.

This clone was detected only once. The chain joins TRBV4-1 to TRBJ1-2; D is perhaps TRBD1 (5 bases). CDR1 is MGHRA and CDR2 is YSYEKL in the germline V gene. V gave up 0 bases and J gave up 1 base, with 9 bases separating them. The CDR3 is 15 amino acids. CDR3 amino acids: CASSQDRAVNYGYTF. CDR3 nucleotide sequence: TGCGCCAGCAGCCAAGACAGGGCTGTTAACTATGGCTACACCTTC.

The chain joins TRBV7-9 to TRBJ2-1; 7 positions match TRBD1. The CDR3 loop spans 15 amino acids. After removal of 1 base from V and 2 bases from J, the junction contained 2 bases not matched to a gene. The germline V gene has CDR1 SEHNR and CDR2 FQNEAQ (reference sequence). As DNA, the CDR3 is TGTGCCAGCAGCTTAGGACAGGGCACCTACAATGAGCAGTTCTTC. Translating it yields CASSLGQGTYNEQFF.

The chain combines TRBV30 with TRBJ2-7, with TRBD2 matching 7 bases. CDR3 length: 14 residues. V gave up 2 bases and J gave up 5 bases; unmatched junction bases: 9. From germline, CDR1 is GTSNPN and CDR2 SVGIG (reference sequence). The CDR3 sequence: CAWSSEAGLHEQYF. In nucleotides, the CDR3 is TGTGCCTGGAGTAGTGAAGCGGGGCTCCACGAGCAGTACTTC.

V gene TRBV12-5 combines with J gene TRBJ2-1; D is unresolved. Between the trimmed V and J ends, which lost 7 bases and 1 base, there was a span of 11 bases. CDR1 is LGHNT and CDR2 is FRNRAP in the germline V gene. The CDR3 is 14 amino acids. The CDR3 bases are TGTGCTAGTGCCGAGTGGGCTTCCTACAATGAGCAGTTCTTC. Encoded protein: CASAEWASYNEQFF.

The chain carries TRBV10-3 and TRBJ2-2; possible D gene TRBD1, 5 bases. The CDR3 covers 17 residues. Germline V gene sequence: CDR1 ENHRY, CDR2 SYGVKD. The ends were cut back, 4 bases at V and 0 bases at J, with 15 bases in the middle. The CDR3 here is CAISGNPDSANTGELFF. CDR3 nucleotide sequence: TGTGCCATCAGTGGGAATCCCGACAGCGCGAACACCGGGGAGCTGTTTTTT.

This clone was counted once. This chain links TRBV4-1 with TRBJ1-1; possibly TRBD1 for D (6 bases). Germline V gene sequence: CDR1 MGHRA, CDR2 YSYEKL. The CDR3 consists of 16 residues. V gave up 2 bases and J gave up 3 bases, with 16 bases separating them. The DNA for the CDR3 is TGCGCCAGCAGCCAAATTACCTTGGGACACCACACTGAAGCTTTCTTT. The encoded protein is CASSQITLGHHTEAFF.

The chain carries TRBV18 and TRBJ1-2; the D gene is possibly TRBD1 (5 bases). The CDR3 has 15 residues. The V gene's germline CDR1 is KGHSH and CDR2 LQKENI. Trimming took off 6 bases at V and 5 bases at J, with 19 bases between the two ends. The CDR3 DNA sequence: TGTGCCAGCTCCCGGGGGGACTACCACCGATATGGCTACACCTTC. Translation: CASSRGDYHRYGYTF.